The T cell receptor (beta chain) under discussion was sequenced for a study of cytomegalovirus exposure and HLA in healthy donors. Findings and limits, study-wide: In an earlier analysis, most TCR beta V segments were productive about 90% or about 30% of the time.

CDR3 length: 14 residues. The germline gives CDR1 SGHRS, CDR2 YFSETQ. The PCR contained 60 Vbeta and 13 Jbeta primers. Using immunoSEQ multiplex PCR, the repertoire was profiled, and TCRdb retains in-frame clones only, with some absent. The table has fewer than 200,000 clones, 80% seen once. Remarks on this clone: The antigen is not known. The junction departs from the called germline gene at one end, perhaps through a read error. The sample carries other DNA sequences with the same CDR3.

V gene TRBV5-1 combines with J gene TRBJ1-2; D possibly corresponds to TRBD1 (5 bases). This TCR was recovered from a human donor in good health. The sequenced sample consisted of PBMCs. The chain's CDR3 is CASSLGGTNYGYTF. The CDR3 nucleotides read TGCGCCAGCAGCTTGGGGGGCACTAACTATGGCTACACTTTC.